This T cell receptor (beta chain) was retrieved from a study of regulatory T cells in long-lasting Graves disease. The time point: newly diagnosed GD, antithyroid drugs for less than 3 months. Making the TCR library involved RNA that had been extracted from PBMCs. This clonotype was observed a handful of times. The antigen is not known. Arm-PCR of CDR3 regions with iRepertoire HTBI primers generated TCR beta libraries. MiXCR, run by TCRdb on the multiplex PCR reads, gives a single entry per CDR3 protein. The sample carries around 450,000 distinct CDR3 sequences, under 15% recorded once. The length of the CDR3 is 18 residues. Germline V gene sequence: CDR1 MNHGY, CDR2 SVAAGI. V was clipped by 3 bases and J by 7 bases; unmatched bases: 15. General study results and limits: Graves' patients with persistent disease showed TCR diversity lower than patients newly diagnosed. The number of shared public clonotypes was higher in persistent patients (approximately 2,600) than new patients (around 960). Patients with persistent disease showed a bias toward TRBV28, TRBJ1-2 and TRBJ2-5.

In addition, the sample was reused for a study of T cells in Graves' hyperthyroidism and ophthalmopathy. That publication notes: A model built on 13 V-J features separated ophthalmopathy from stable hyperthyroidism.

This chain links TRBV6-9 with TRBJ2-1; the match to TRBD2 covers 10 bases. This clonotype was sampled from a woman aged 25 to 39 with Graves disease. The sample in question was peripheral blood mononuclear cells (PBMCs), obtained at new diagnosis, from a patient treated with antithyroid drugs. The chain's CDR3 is CASSYSGAAGGLGNEQFF. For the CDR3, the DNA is TGTGCCAGCAGTTACAGTGGTGCAGCGGGAGGGCTCGGAAATGAGCAGTTCTTC.